Following are 28 T cell receptor beta chains from one sample sequenced in a study of T cell clonality in common variable immunodeficiency. Overall study findings and caveats: In common variable immunodeficiency, TCR beta chains reportedly carried fewer deletions and N-nucleotide insertions.

The antigens these receptors bind are not known. TCRdb's table, derived via immunoSEQ multiplex PCR, lists solely in-frame clones and lacks some. Recorded here are about 9,200 clones, none singletons. Sequenced input: peripheral blood mononuclear cells. Receptor source: a human donor with common variable immunodeficiency.

The sample holds many counts of this clone. The CDR3 extends 3 residues past the end of the read, so its final part is completed from the germline J gene. V is TRBV2 and J is TRBJ2-1; 8 bases are a match to TRBD2. Germline CDR1 SNHLY, CDR2 FYNNEI. J lost 4 bases, V lost 9 bases, and 8 bases had no gene match. The CDR3 runs to 14 residues. CDR3 region: CASSGTPIYNEQFF. The part of the CDR3 DNA that was read is TGTGCCAGTAGCGGGACACCCATTTACAATGAG.

This clone showed up many times. The read halts 3 residues ahead of the CDR3 end, with the missing end drawn from the germline J gene. The chain links TRBV7-2 to TRBJ1-2, with D possibly TRBD1 on 5 matching bases. Germline lookup yields CDR1 SGHTA and CDR2 FQGNSA. The CDR3 extends over 14 amino acids. V was pared by 2 bases and J by 6 bases, with 13 bases between. The sequenced part of the CDR3 DNA is TGTGCCAGCAGCTTAACCAGGGTTTGGGATGGC. Translation: CASSLTRVWDG. The whole CDR3 sequence reads CASSLTRVWDGYTF.

On this clone: The read ends 3 residues before the CDR3 terminus; that terminus is restored from the germline J gene. The V call is TRBV18, the J call TRBJ2-7, with TRBD1 matching 7 bases. This CDR3 is built from 16 residues. V shed 0 bases, J shed 0 bases, and the junction held 5 bases outside the gene matches. The germline gives CDR1 KGHSH, CDR2 LQKENI. The CDR3 loop is CASSPPGQVLSYEQYF. CDR3 bases read: TGTGCCAGCTCACCACCCGGACAGGTACTCTCCTACGAG.

In this sample, this clone turned up many times. The CDR3 end is not reached by the read, which stops 3 residues before it; the germline J gene fills it in. This chain links TRBV7-8 with TRBJ2-1; 7 nucleotides agree with TRBD2. CDR1 is SGHVS and CDR2 is FQNEAQ in the germline V gene. CDR3 length: 16 amino acids. V shed 8 bases, J shed 0 bases, and the junction held 10 bases outside the gene matches. CDR3 sequence: CASLGDGGSSYNEQFF. CDR3 bases read: TGTGCCAGCCTAGGTGATGGCGGGAGCTCCTACAATGAG.

This clone showed up many times. The read terminates 3 residues before the CDR3 end, so the remaining end is supplied by the germline J gene. V is TRBV24-1 and J is TRBJ2-1; D is undetermined. V was clipped by 2 bases and J by 5 bases, with 15 bases between them. The CDR3 is made up of 16 amino acids. Germline CDR1 reads KGHDR; CDR2 reads SFDVKD. CDR3 DNA, as far as it was read: TGTGCCACCAGTGATTCCCGAGGCCGCCCCAACAATGAG. It translates to CATSDSRGRPNNE. The CDR3 as a whole reads CATSDSRGRPNNEQFF.

This clone turned up a few times. The sequence runs out 3 residues before the end of the CDR3; the remainder is reconstructed from the germline J gene. The chain employs TRBV11-2 and TRBJ2-7, with D unresolved. This CDR3 has 14 residues. V shed 1 base and J shed 5 bases, with 12 bases lying between them. Germline CDR1 reads SGHAT; CDR2 reads FQNNGV. CDR3 DNA (partial): TGTGCCAGCAGCTTAGGCGGTGTGCCCGACGAG. Translated, it gives CASSLGGVPDE. The full CDR3 sequence reads CASSLGGVPDEQYF.

This clone was picked up a small number of times. The observed sequence ends 3 residues before the CDR3 terminus, with the missing tail filled in from the germline J gene. The chain combines TRBV19 with TRBJ1-2, with D uncertain. The CDR3 is 14 residues long. Germline V lookup: CDR1 LNHDA, CDR2 SQIVND (reference sequence). The V and J ends lost 3 bases and 2 bases respectively, with 10 bases between them. Incomplete CDR3 DNA: TGTGCCAGTAGTATTCGGGGTTACAACTATGGC. As protein: CASSIRGYNYG. The entire CDR3 sequence reads CASSIRGYNYGYTF.

This clone is medium-sized. The read ends 3 residues before the CDR3 terminus; that terminus is restored from the germline J gene. The chain joins TRBV7-3 to TRBJ2-4; D may be TRBD2 (7 bases). Germline-derived CDR1 and CDR2 are SGHTA and FQGTGA. The CDR3 consists of 13 residues. V lost 4 bases and J lost 6, with 10 bases in between. CDR3 sequence reads: CASSSGEGNIQYF. Incomplete CDR3 DNA: TGTGCCAGCAGCTCAGGGGAGGGAAACATT.

This clone was observed many times. The CDR3 is cut off 3 residues early in the read; its end comes from the germline J gene. The chain combines TRBV20-1 with TRBJ1-1; TRBD1 matches 7 bases. CDR3 length equals 13 residues. J gave up 3 bases and V 3 bases, and 4 bases lay outside the gene matches. In germline, CDR1 is DFQATT, CDR2 SNEGSKA (reference sequence). CDR3 DNA (partial): TGCAGTGCTAGTCGACAGGGTGACACTGAA. Its protein is CSASRQGDTE. The entire CDR3 is CSASRQGDTEAFF.

This clone was seen repeatedly, ten times or more. The missing CDR3 end, 3 residues past where the read stops, is filled in from the germline J gene. V gene TRBV7-9 combines with J gene TRBJ2-1; possible D gene TRBD2, 7 bases. CDR3 length equals 14 residues. Trimming stripped 5 bases from V and 8 bases from J, with 16 bases between. Germline lookup yields CDR1 SEHNR and CDR2 FQNEAQ (reference sequence). CDR3 in amino acids: CASSTDGGRYEQFF. The covered CDR3 bases are TGTGCCAGCAGCACAGACGGGGGGCGCTATGAG.

This clone is termed medium-sized. The read terminates 3 residues ahead of where the CDR3 ends, so the germline J gene completes it. This chain connects TRBV5-5 to TRBJ1-1; D is unresolved. The V gene's germline CDR1 is SGHKS and CDR2 YYEKEE (reference sequence). V was clipped by 5 bases and J by 1 base, with 9 bases between them. The CDR3 runs to 13 residues. CDR3: CASSPYGNTEAFF. The sequenced CDR3 bases are TGTGCCAGCAGTCCCTATGGGAACACTGAA.

At least ten counts were recorded for this clone. Read sequence stops 3 residues before the CDR3 end, and the germline J gene provides the missing end. The chain combines TRBV6-2 or TRBV6-3 with TRBJ1-5; 8 bases are a match to TRBD1. CDR1 and CDR2 from the germline V gene are MNHEY and SVGEGT. The V and J ends lost 5 bases and 0 bases, in that order; junction bases with no gene match: 6. The CDR3 sequence is 16 residues long. The sequenced part of the CDR3 DNA is TGTGCCAGCAGTCTCCGGACAGGGAATAGCAATCAGCCC. It yields the protein CASSLRTGNSNQP. The complete CDR3 sequence is CASSLRTGNSNQPQHF.

This clone was seen ten or more times. The read is 3 residues too short to cover the CDR3 end, so that end is filled in from the germline J gene. The chain combines TRBV19 with TRBJ2-5; tentatively, D is TRBD1 (5 bases). CDR1 LNHDA and CDR2 SQIVND come from the germline V gene (reference sequence). V lost 5 bases to trimming and J lost 4 bases, with 14 bases between them. This CDR3 comprises 14 residues. CDR3 loop: CASSLAGIGETQYF. The CDR3 bases that were read are TGTGCCAGTAGTCTTGCAGGGATCGGAGAGACC.

This clone was detected ten times or more. The CDR3 here is CSAPRGGGNTIYF. The part of the CDR3 DNA that was read is TGCAGTGCCCCCAGAGGGGGTGGAAACACC. The rearrangement joins TRBV20-1 to TRBJ1-3, with TRBD1 as a possible D gene (6 bases). The read terminates 3 residues before the CDR3 end, so the remaining end is supplied by the germline J gene. Between the trimmed V and J ends, which lost 6 bases and 3 bases, there was a span of 12 bases. The germline gives CDR1 DFQATT, CDR2 SNEGSKA (reference sequence). There are 13 residues in the CDR3.

This clone has ten or more counts. The CDR3 end falls 3 residues outside the read, so it is completed with the germline J gene. The chain recombines TRBV2 with TRBJ1-2; unclear D gene. Trimming left V 4 bases short and J 4 bases short, with 7 bases between. CDR3 size: 12 residues. Germline-derived CDR1 and CDR2 are SNHLY and FYNNEI. This CDR3 reads CASSASLYGYTF. The CDR3 DNA, read in part, is TGTGCCAGCAGTGCCAGTCTCTATGGC.

This clone was seen ten or more times. The read terminates 3 residues ahead of where the CDR3 ends, so the germline J gene completes it. The chain combines TRBV5-1 with TRBJ1-1; 7 bases line up with TRBD1. The CDR3 length is 12 residues. The V gene end was trimmed by 3 bases and the J gene end by 7 bases; junction bases not matched to a gene: 3. Germline V gene lookup returns CDR1 SGHRS and CDR2 YFSETQ. The CDR3 reads CASSSGTVEAFF. The part of the CDR3 DNA that was read is TGCGCCAGCAGCTCGGGGACAGTTGAA.

This clone was counted only a few times. The read comes to an end 3 residues before the CDR3 does, leaving the germline J gene to fill in the end. Other DNA sequences in this sample translate to the same CDR3. This chain joins TRBV2 and TRBJ2-5; TRBD2 matches at 15 bases. The CDR3 loop spans 15 amino acids. Looked up from germline, CDR1 is SNHLY and CDR2 is FYNNEI. V shed 6 bases, J shed 5 bases, and the junction held 4 bases outside the gene matches. The CDR3 reads CASRPGLAGGETQYF. Incomplete CDR3 DNA: TGTGCCAGCAGACCCGGACTAGCGGGGGGGGAGACC.

This clone has at least ten counts. The read terminates 3 residues before the CDR3 end, so the remaining end is supplied by the germline J gene. The rearrangement uses TRBV19 and TRBJ2-7, with 11 bases aligning to TRBD2. The V gene's germline CDR1 is LNHDA and CDR2 SQIVND (reference sequence). After removal of 6 bases from V and 4 bases from J, the junction contained 8 bases not matched to a gene. CDR3 length: 15 residues. CDR3 bases read: TGTGCCAGTAGCAGAACTAGCGGGAGCCCGTACGAG. It yields the protein CASSRTSGSPYE. The CDR3 as a whole reads CASSRTSGSPYEQYF. Complete variable domain (other parts from reference TRBV19 and TRBJ2-7): DGGITQSPKYLFRKEGQNVTLSCEQNLNHDAMYWYRQDPGQGLRLIYYSQIVNDFQKGDIAEGYSVSREKKESFPLTVTSAQKNPTAFYLCASSRTSGSPYEQYFGPGTRLTVT.

This clone was seen many times. Read data end 3 residues before the CDR3 end; the end is taken from the germline J gene. V is TRBV14 and J is TRBJ2-1, with a weak D call TRBD1 (5 bases). V was cut by 3 bases and J by 5 bases, with 14 bases left in between. The length of the CDR3 is 15 residues. Germline V lookup: CDR1 SGHDN, CDR2 FVKESK. CDR3 DNA (partial): TGTGCCAGCAGCCACGCGGCAGGGCTAAACAATGAG. It encodes CASSHAAGLNNE. The entire CDR3 is CASSHAAGLNNEQFF.

This clone was observed many times. The CDR3 end falls 3 residues outside the read, so it is completed with the germline J gene. The rearrangement uses TRBV7-9 and TRBJ1-1; 7 nucleotides align to TRBD1. The CDR3 has 14 residues. Germline V gene data show CDR1 as SEHNR and CDR2 as FQNEAQ (reference sequence). V lost 5 bases and J lost 3; bases outside the gene matches: 6. The covered CDR3 bases are TGTGCCAGCAGCCCCCGACAGGGCGACACTGAA. It is translated as CASSPRQGDTE. The full-length CDR3 reads as CASSPRQGDTEAFF. Full variable domain (outside the CDR3, taken from reference TRBV7-9 and TRBJ1-1): DTGVSQNPRHKITKRGQNVTFRCDPISEHNRLYWYRQTLGQGPEFLTYFQNEAQLEKSRLLSDRFSAERPKGSFSTLEIQRTEQGDSAMYLCASSPRQGDTEAFFGQGTRLTVV.

In this sample, this clone turned up many times. The CDR3 end falls 3 residues outside the read, so it is completed with the germline J gene. V gene TRBV28 combines with J gene TRBJ2-1, with 15 bases aligning to TRBD2. This CDR3 spans 16 amino acids. V gave up 8 bases and J gave up 0 bases; unmatched junction bases: 2. CDR1 MDHEN and CDR2 SYDVKM come from the germline V gene. The CDR3 is CASLGLAGGSYNEQFF. The part of the CDR3 DNA that was read is TGTGCCAGCTTGGGACTAGCGGGAGGCTCCTACAATGAG.

This clone is labeled as medium-sized (0.01 to 0.1%). The CDR3 extends 3 residues past the end of the read, so its final part is completed from the germline J gene. The chain is built from TRBV2 and TRBJ1-5; D is possibly TRBD1 (6 bases). Trimming shortened V by 6 bases and J by 0 bases, and 12 bases separated the two germline ends. Per the germline V gene, CDR1 is SNHLY and CDR2 is FYNNEI. The CDR3 consists of 15 residues. The CDR3 reads CASREQGYSNQPQHF. The DNA read from the CDR3 is TGTGCCAGCAGGGAACAGGGCTATAGCAATCAGCCC.

This clone was counted many times. The CDR3 protein is CASSQDERTRNEQFF. CDR3 DNA (partial): TGCGCCAGCAGCCAAGATGAAAGGACTAGGAATGAG. The gene calls are TRBV4-1 and TRBJ2-1, with 7 bases aligning to TRBD2. The read comes to an end 3 residues before the CDR3 does, leaving the germline J gene to fill in the end. This CDR3 is built from 15 residues. V lost 0 bases to trimming and J lost 7 bases; unmatched junction nucleotides: 6. The germline V gene has CDR1 MGHRA and CDR2 YSYEKL.

This clone came up a few times. Read sequence stops 3 residues before the CDR3 end, and the germline J gene provides the missing end. V gene TRBV27 combines with J gene TRBJ2-5, with a possible D match to TRBD2 (6 bases). The germline gives CDR1 MNHEY, CDR2 SMNVEV (reference sequence). V was trimmed by 2 bases and J by 2 bases, leaving 9 bases between them. The length of the CDR3 is 14 residues. Partial CDR3 DNA: TGTGCCAGCAGTTTAGCGGGGAGACAAGAGACC. Translating gives CASSLAGRQET. The whole CDR3 protein reads CASSLAGRQETQYF.

This clone ranks as medium-sized. The CDR3 goes on 3 residues after the read ends, and that part is filled in from the germline J gene. This chain connects TRBV15 to TRBJ1-5; 10 nucleotides align to TRBD1. This CDR3 region has 14 residues. The V gene end was trimmed by 4 bases and the J gene end by 4 bases; junction bases not matched to a gene: 1. Germline CDR1 and CDR2: LNHNV and YYDKDF (reference sequence). This chain's CDR3 is CATSMDRGNQPQHF. CDR3 DNA (partial): TGTGCCACCAGCATGGACAGGGGGAATCAGCCC.

This clone was counted at least ten times. The read gets to within 3 residues of the CDR3 end, and the germline J gene fills in the rest. The rearrangement uses TRBV7-9 and TRBJ2-7, with D possibly matching TRBD1 (6 bases). Trimming pared 4 bases from V and 6 bases from J, leaving 13 bases between. Germline CDR1 and CDR2: SEHNR and FQNEAQ (reference sequence). The length of the CDR3 is 13 residues. CDR3 DNA, as far as it was read: TGTGCCAGCAGCTCGGGTAGGGGGTTCGAG. It yields the protein CASSSGRGFE. The whole CDR3 reads CASSSGRGFEQYF.

This clone has ten or more counts. Read sequence stops 3 residues before the CDR3 end, and the germline J gene provides the missing end. The chain uses TRBV3-1 (or the pseudogene TRBV3-2) and TRBJ1-2; D gene uncertain. V lost 1 base to trimming and J lost 6 bases, with 12 bases between them. The germline CDR1 and CDR2 sequences are LGHDT and YNNKEL (reference sequence). CDR3 length: 14 amino acids. Partial CDR3 DNA: TGTGCCAGCAGCCAAGCGGGTAGCTGGGATGGC. Translation: CASSQAGSWDG. The full-length CDR3 reads as CASSQAGSWDGYTF.

This clone came up a few times. The read ends 3 residues before the CDR3 terminus; that terminus is restored from the germline J gene. J is TRBJ2-3 and V is TRBV10-2; possible D gene TRBD1, 6 bases. Trimming stripped 7 bases from V and 1 base from J, with 15 bases between. The CDR3 extends over 15 amino acids. In germline, CDR1 is WSHSY, CDR2 SAAADI. CDR3 region: CASITDRLGTDTQYF. The CDR3 DNA, read in part, is TGCGCCAGCATCACCGACAGGTTGGGCACAGATACG.